This T cell receptor (beta chain) was identified in a study of T cell repertoires in cytomegalovirus infection. Study-wide background: CMV epitopes that were recently identified and HLA-C-restricted were used alongside well-studied HLA-B-restricted ones. TCR beta signatures that were public indicated CMV infection and matching HLA type.

Whole-study results and caveats: What dominated the ex vivo response were HLA-C-restricted CMV-specific TCR beta clonotypes. Public TCR beta family frequency separated CMV-and-HLA carriers, including in an independent cohort.

TCRdb independently ran MiXCR on the reads; one entry per CDR3 protein. The sample consists of about 920,000 distinct CDR3 sequences, 25% to 40% of them appearing once. The germline V gene has CDR1 LNHDA and CDR2 SQIVND (reference sequence). The V gene lost 0 bases and the J gene lost 7 bases, with 15 bases spanning the gap. This CDR3 contains 15 residues. On this clonotype: The antigen remains unidentified.

The TCR originated in a human donor in good health (CMV status not recorded). Some clones in this sample may be carry-over from other donors' samples. The chain employs TRBV19 and TRBJ1-2; D perhaps matches TRBD1 (5 bases). The source material was cultured CD8+ T cells from PBMCs, sampled from culture after CMV antigen stimulation. The DNA for the CDR3 is TGTGCCAGTAGTATAGAGGACGCGAGAAGGGGTGGCTACACCTTC. Translation: CASSIEDARRGGYTF.